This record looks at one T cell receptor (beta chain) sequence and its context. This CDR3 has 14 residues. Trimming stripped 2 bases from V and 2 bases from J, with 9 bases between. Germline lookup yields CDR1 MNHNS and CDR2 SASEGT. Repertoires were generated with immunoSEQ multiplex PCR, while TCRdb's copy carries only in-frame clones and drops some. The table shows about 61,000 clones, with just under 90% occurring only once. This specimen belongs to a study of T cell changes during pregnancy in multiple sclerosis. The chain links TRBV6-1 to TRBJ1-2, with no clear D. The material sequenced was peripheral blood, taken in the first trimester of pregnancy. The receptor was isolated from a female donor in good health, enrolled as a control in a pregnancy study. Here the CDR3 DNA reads TGTGCCAGCAGTGAATCAAACAGCAACTATGGCTACACCTTC. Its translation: CASSESNSNYGYTF.